This T cell receptor beta chain was identified during a study of long-term antiretroviral therapy in people with HIV. Survey-level immunoSEQ v3.0 assays were run. This table comes from immunoSEQ multiplex PCR, and its TCRdb copy is limited to in-frame clones, with some not included. This table has approximately 31,000 clones, over 70% appearing once. A minimum of one pre-ART and two post-ART PBMC samples existed for each donor. V gave up 6 bases and J gave up 5 bases, with 10 bases separating them. The CDR3 covers 12 residues. CDR1 SNHLY and CDR2 FYNNEI come from the germline V gene. The rearrangement joins TRBV2 to TRBJ1-2, with D possibly being TRBD1 (5 bases). This clonotype originated in a woman aged 45-65 years with HIV. Sequenced here: unsorted PBMCs, sampled 3.1 years after starting antiretroviral therapy. The CDR3 reads CASSTTGYGYTF. CDR3 DNA sequence: TGTGCCAGCAGCACAACAGGATATGGCTACACCTTC. Based on the CDR3 plus reference TRBV2 and TRBJ1-2, the full variable domain is EPEVTQTPSHQVTQMGQEVILRCVPISNHLYFYWYRQILGQKVEFLVSFYNNEISEKSEIFDDQFSVERPDGSNFTLKIRSTKLEDSAMYFCASSTTGYGYTFGSGTRLTVV.